The 21 T cell receptor beta chains listed next were all sequenced from one sample in a study of cytomegalovirus exposure and HLA in healthy donors. This PCR relied on a set of 60 Vbeta primers and 13 Jbeta primers. Profiled with immunoSEQ multiplex PCR; TCRdb holds only in-frame clones, not every one. The profile shows some 250,000 clones, 81% of them singletons. Specimen: PBMCs. The receptors stem from a woman aged 60-70 years in good health and CMV-seropositive.

V gene TRBV5-4 combines with J gene TRBJ2-5; D may be TRBD1 (6 bases). V lost 5 bases and J lost 4, with 15 bases in between. The germline V gene encodes CDR1 SGHNT and CDR2 YYREEE (reference sequence). This CDR3 has 14 residues. For the CDR3, the DNA is TGTGCCAGCAGGTCCGGGACAAAGGGAGAGACCCAGTACTTC. It encodes CASRSGTKGETQYF.

The chain has TRBV5-5 and TRBJ1-1; possibly TRBD1 for D (5 bases). Germline lookup yields CDR1 SGHKS and CDR2 YYEKEE (reference sequence). The CDR3 covers 14 residues. V was pared by 4 bases and J by 1 base, with 11 bases between. The CDR3 reads CASSDVGRNTEAFF. The CDR3 nucleotides read TGTGCCAGCAGCGATGTGGGGCGGAACACTGAAGCTTTCTTT.

This chain joins TRBV5-4 and TRBJ1-3, with TRBD1 identical over 8 bases. CDR1 is SGHNT and CDR2 is YYREEE in the germline V gene (reference sequence). This CDR3 comprises 19 residues. The ends lost 4 bases at V and 0 bases at J; junction bases unmatched: 15. Written as DNA, the CDR3 is TGTGCCAGCAGCCCCCCACCGGGACAGGCTTTTTCCTCTGGAAACACCATATATTTT. This codes for CASSPPPGQAFSSGNTIYF.

The chain employs TRBV5-1 and TRBJ2-1, with 13 bases that match TRBD2. Germline loops: CDR1 SGHRS, CDR2 YFSETQ. The trim removed 4 bases at V and 8 bases at J, leaving 9 bases unmatched. CDR3 length: 16 residues. CDR3 coding DNA: TGCGCCAGCAGCGGGCGGACTAGCGGGAGTGATGATGAGCAGTTCTTC. Its protein is CASSGRTSGSDDEQFF.

This clone has only one observation. The V gene is TRBV6-6, the J gene TRBJ1-1; D is unclear. The CDR3 totals 13 residues. The germline CDR1 and CDR2 sequences are MNHNY and SVGAGI (reference sequence). Trimming cost V 5 bases and J 6 bases, with 13 bases left between them. CDR3 DNA: TGTGCCAGCAGTGTCCAAAAAATTGCTGAAGCTTTCTTT. Translation gives CASSVQKIAEAFF.

The J gene is TRBJ1-5, the V gene TRBV6-5; D call uncertain. Germline V gene data show CDR1 as MNHEY and CDR2 as SVGAGI. The CDR3 spans 13 residues. Between the trimmed V and J ends, which lost 2 bases and 4 bases, there was a span of 6 bases. In DNA form, the CDR3 reads TGTGCCAGCAGTTACGGCAGGAATCAGCCCCAGCATTTT. Translation: CASSYGRNQPQHF.

The chain combines TRBV5-6 with TRBJ2-1, with D perhaps TRBD1 (6 bases). The V gene's germline CDR1 is SGHDT and CDR2 YYEEEE. V lost 0 bases and J 7 bases, leaving 8 bases between the germline ends. The CDR3 totals 13 residues. The CDR3 bases are TGTGCCAGCAGCTTGGTCAGGGGTAATGAGCAGTTCTTC. It codes for CASSLVRGNEQFF.

The genes are TRBV27 and TRBJ2-5; a weak D match, TRBD2 (6 bases). The CDR3 covers 14 residues. CDR1 MNHEY and CDR2 SMNVEV come from the germline V gene (reference sequence). Trimming shortened V by 4 bases and J by 5 bases, and 14 bases separated the two germline ends. Here the CDR3 DNA reads TGTGCCAGCAGTTCCGCCCTGGGAGGTGAGACCCAGTACTTC. Amino acids: CASSSALGGETQYF.

This clone came up once. CDR3 sequence reads: CASSLWGTGLDGGYTF. In DNA, the CDR3 is TGTGCCAGCAGTTTATGGGGGACAGGGCTCGACGGGGGCTACACCTTC. The J gene is TRBJ1-2, the V gene TRBV28, with 9 bases that match TRBD1. The V gene end was trimmed by 0 bases and the J gene end by 8 bases; junction bases not matched to a gene: 10. CDR1 and CDR2 from the germline V gene are MDHEN and SYDVKM. The CDR3 consists of 16 residues.

The chain has TRBV7-9 and TRBJ2-5; D call uncertain. V lost 2 bases and J 5 bases, leaving 6 bases between the germline ends. Per germline, CDR1 SEHNR and CDR2 FQNEAQ (reference sequence). This CDR3 spans 12 amino acids. The DNA for the CDR3 is TGTGCCAGCAGCTTATCCAGGGAGACCCAGTACTTC. It encodes CASSLSRETQYF.

This chain links TRBV5-6 with TRBJ2-3; a weak D match, TRBD1 (5 bases). CDR1 is SGHDT and CDR2 is YYEEEE in the germline V gene. This CDR3 has 15 amino acids. Deletions cut 0 bases from V and 2 bases from J, with 10 bases between. The CDR3 loop reads CASSLVPGLTDTQYF. The CDR3, as DNA: TGTGCCAGCAGCTTGGTACCAGGGCTCACAGATACGCAGTATTTT.

This sequence joins TRBV7-9 and TRBJ2-5; no definite D call. Gene TRBJ2-7 matches the end of the DNA better, so the J call may be wrong. Per the germline V gene, CDR1 is SEHNR and CDR2 is FQNEAQ (reference sequence). This CDR3 comprises 14 residues. The CDR3 protein is CASSPGTVSYEQYF. DNA for the CDR3: TGTGCCAGCAGCCCTGGCACAGTCTCCTACGAGCAGTACTTC.

The rearrangement uses TRBV7-2 and TRBJ2-7; possible D gene TRBD1, 6 bases. V lost 11 bases, J lost 0 bases, and 14 bases lay in between. Germline V gene lookup returns CDR1 SGHTA and CDR2 FQGNSA. The CDR3 contains 13 residues. CDR3 region: CALGGYNSYEQYF. The DNA for the CDR3 is TGTGCCCTAGGGGGATACAACTCCTACGAGCAGTACTTC.

The gene calls are TRBV30 and TRBJ1-5; D is unresolved. CDR1 is GTSNPN, CDR2 SVGIG, per germline (reference sequence). The V end was cut by 5 bases, the J end by 4 bases, with 15 bases between. There are 14 residues in the CDR3. The CDR3 DNA reads as TGTGCCTGGTCCCCCGGGTCCGGGAATCAGCCCCAGCATTTT. Amino acid sequence: CAWSPGSGNQPQHF. The full variable domain, in which reference TRBV30 and TRBJ1-5 provide the parts outside the CDR3, is SQTIHQWPATLVQPVGSPLSLECTVEGTSNPNLYWYRQAAGRGLQLLFYSVGIGQISSEVPQNLSASRPQDRQFILSSKKLLLSDSGFYLCAWSPGSGNQPQHFGDGTRLSIL.

Only a few counts were recorded for this clone. V is TRBV2 and J is TRBJ2-7; no reliable D call. Germline CDR1 SNHLY, CDR2 FYNNEI. The CDR3 runs to 12 residues. V lost 5 bases to trimming and J lost 0 bases, with 5 bases between them. This CDR3 reads CASSSLSYEQYF. CDR3 nucleotide sequence: TGTGCCAGCAGTTCCCTCTCCTACGAGCAGTACTTC.

The V and J genes are TRBV10-2 and TRBJ1-2; 8 nucleotides agree with TRBD1. The V segment lost 2 bases and the J segment 7 bases; nucleotides outside the gene matches: 9. The length of the CDR3 is 15 residues. Germline loops: CDR1 WSHSY, CDR2 SAAADI. CDR3 sequence (DNA): TGCGCCAGCAGTGAGCCTGGACAGGGATCAACTGGCTACACCTTC. As protein: CASSEPGQGSTGYTF.

Points on this clone: Since a much larger clone is just one base distant, this may be a read error. The CDR3 loop is CASSLTSGPYEQYF. The CDR3 DNA sequence: TGTGCCAGCAGTTTGACTAGCGGCCCCTACGAGCAGTACTTC. V and J are TRBV6-6 and TRBJ2-7; 9 positions match TRBD2. Trimming took 4 bases from V and 2 from J; bases not matched to a gene: 3. CDR3 length: 14 amino acids. Germline V gene sequence: CDR1 MNHNY, CDR2 SVGAGI (reference sequence).

The J gene is TRBJ2-2, the V gene TRBV7-6; 7 bases fit TRBD2. The CDR3 has 17 amino acids. The junction had 12 bases not matched to a gene; V was cut back by 1 base and J by 7 bases. CDR1 SGHVS and CDR2 FNYEAQ come from the germline V gene. The chain's CDR3 is CASSLVYQRDYRGELFF. CDR3 DNA: TGTGCCAGCAGCTTAGTTTACCAGCGGGATTATCGCGGGGAGCTGTTTTTT.

The chain uses TRBV27 and TRBJ2-1; D is undetermined. Germline V lookup: CDR1 MNHEY, CDR2 SMNVEV (reference sequence). The CDR3 runs to 13 residues. V was cut by 1 base and J by 9 bases, with 10 bases left in between. CDR3 residues: CASSLWPRSEQFF. The CDR3 DNA reads TGTGCCAGCAGTTTATGGCCGAGGAGTGAGCAGTTCTTC.

V is TRBV2 and J is TRBJ2-2; TRBD2 aligns across 7 bases. With 4 bases clipped from V and 3 bases from J, the junction kept 5 bases outside the gene matches. Germline V gene data show CDR1 as SNHLY and CDR2 as FYNNEI. This CDR3 comprises 15 residues. The CDR3 DNA reads TGTGCCAGCAGTGCCCCAGCGGGGTACACCGGGGAGCTGTTTTTT. It is translated as CASSAPAGYTGELFF.

DNA for the CDR3: TGTGCCAGCAGTAGGCTCGCTAGCGGTTACACAGATACGCAGTATTTT. Its translation: CASSRLASGYTDTQYF. This chain links TRBV28 with TRBJ2-3, with 7 bases that match TRBD2. CDR3 length equals 16 residues. From germline, CDR1 is MDHEN and CDR2 SYDVKM. V trimming: 5 bases; J trimming: 2 bases; junction bases outside the gene matches: 10.